One and the same sample provided the 29 T cell receptor beta chains below, sequenced in a study of identical twins. TCRdb itself ran the 5' RACE reads through MiXCR, one entry per CDR3 protein. The sample yields hundreds of thousands of distinct CDR3 sequences, more than 20% seen once. These sequences were also reported in another study, on T cells expressing NK-cell markers.

Specimen: CD4+ T cells sorted from blood. The receptors derive from a woman aged 18-29 years in good health.

The chain links TRBV18 to TRBJ2-7; 11 bases align to TRBD2. The CDR3 runs 15 residues. Germline V CDR1 and CDR2: KGHSH, LQKENI. Germline trimming cut 3 bases from V and 7 bases from J; bases unmatched to any gene: 8. The CDR3 sequence: CASSPIAGGPREQYF. The CDR3 nucleotides read TGTGCCAGCTCACCCATAGCGGGAGGGCCGCGGGAGCAGTACTTC.

The chain combines TRBV7-2 with TRBJ1-6; TRBD1 aligns across 7 bases. The J segment lost 7 bases and the V segment lost 6 bases, leaving 6 bases of the junction unmatched. The CDR3 runs 14 residues. Per germline, CDR1 SGHTA and CDR2 FQGNSA. The CDR3 sequence: CASRMGQQNSPLHF. DNA of the CDR3: TGTGCCAGCAGAATGGGACAGCAAAATTCACCCCTCCACTTT.

V usage is TRBV29-1 and J usage is TRBJ1-2; D unresolved. Trimming stripped 4 bases from V and 4 bases from J, with 13 bases between. Germline V lookup: CDR1 SQVTM, CDR2 ANQGSEA. The length of the CDR3 is 13 residues. CDR3 nucleotides: TGCAGCGTTGCACTAACAGCAGCCTATGGCTACACCTTC. It translates to CSVALTAAYGYTF.

The sample holds a few counts of this clonotype. CDR3 sequence (DNA): TGCAGTGCCCCCCTGGCTAGCGGGACGTTTGGCACAGATACGCAGTATTTT. It is translated as CSAPLASGTFGTDTQYF. The chain recombines TRBV20-1 with TRBJ2-3, with 9 bases aligning to TRBD2. V shed 6 bases and J 1 base; nucleotides not matched to a gene: 14. The CDR3 runs 17 residues. The germline gives CDR1 DFQATT, CDR2 SNEGSKA (reference sequence).

CDR3 DNA: TGCGCCAGCAGCCAACAAGCGGGAGATCGCAAGCAGTACTTC. This translates into CASSQQAGDRKQYF. The chain combines TRBV4-3 with TRBJ2-7; 8 bases are shared with TRBD2. V dropped 2 bases and J dropped 8; count of bases not matched to a gene: 8. From germline, CDR1 is LGHNA and CDR2 YSLEER. The CDR3 sequence is 14 residues long.

The chain has TRBV6-2 or TRBV6-3 and TRBJ1-2; D remains ambiguous. CDR1 and CDR2 (germline): MNHEY, SVGEGT. Trimming took 7 bases from V and 2 from J, leaving 14 bases between them. This CDR3 is 14 amino acids long. The CDR3 DNA reads as TGTGCCAGCACCATCAGGACGGGCAACTATGGCTACACCTTC. Amino acids: CASTIRTGNYGYTF.

The table lists this clonotype with a few counts. J is TRBJ1-1 and V is TRBV29-1; no clear D gene. The germline V gene encodes CDR1 SQVTM and CDR2 ANQGSEA. This CDR3 has 12 residues. Deletions cut 7 bases from V and 6 bases from J, with 15 bases between. CDR3 sequence: CSAHMGKAEAFF. In DNA form, the CDR3 reads TGCAGCGCCCACATGGGCAAGGCTGAAGCTTTCTTT. The variable domain in full, with the rest retrieved from reference TRBV29-1 and TRBJ1-1, is SAVISQKPSRDICQRGTSLTIQCQVDSQVTMMFWYRQQPGQSLTLIATANQGSEATYESGFVIDKFPISRPNLTFSTLTVSNMSPEDSSIYLCSAHMGKAEAFFGQGTRLTVV.

The chain links TRBV2 to TRBJ1-5; the D gene is possibly TRBD1 (5 bases). Trimming left V 3 bases short and J 4 bases short, with 10 bases between. This CDR3 has 14 amino acids. Germline loops: CDR1 SNHLY, CDR2 FYNNEI. DNA for the CDR3: TGTGCCAGCAGTGACAGGGAAGCGAATCAGCCCCAGCATTTT. Translated: CASSDREANQPQHF.

This clonotype was counted a few times. The rearrangement links TRBV19 to TRBJ1-1; no clear D gene. CDR1 and CDR2 from the germline V gene are LNHDA and SQIVND (reference sequence). Trimming stripped 3 bases from V and 3 bases from J, with 8 bases between. The length of the CDR3 is 13 residues. The CDR3 nucleotides read TGTGCCAGTAGTATCTCGCAGTACACTGAAGCTTTCTTT. Protein: CASSISQYTEAFF.

The chain links TRBV12-3 or TRBV12-4 to TRBJ2-3; the D is unclear. This CDR3 region has 17 residues. V was shortened by 2 bases and J by 1 base, with 16 bases between the two germline ends. The CDR3 here is CASSLRGSSLRTDTQYF. The CDR3 bases are TGTGCCAGCAGTTTAAGAGGCAGCTCCTTACGCACAGATACGCAGTATTTT.

The chain has TRBV12-3 or TRBV12-4 and TRBJ1-1, with D possibly being TRBD1 (5 bases). V was trimmed by 4 bases and J by 3 bases, leaving 12 bases between them. The CDR3 loop spans 14 amino acids. As DNA, the CDR3 is TGTGCCAGCAGTTACCGGACACGGGACACTGAAGCTTTCTTT. It is translated as CASSYRTRDTEAFF.

The chain uses TRBV18 and TRBJ2-1; TRBD2 agrees at 7 bases. There are 16 residues in the CDR3. Germline CDR1 reads KGHSH; CDR2 reads LQKENI. The junction had 8 bases not matched to a gene; V was cut back by 5 bases and J by 1 base. This CDR3 reads CASSTSSGESYNEQFF. DNA for the CDR3: TGTGCCAGCTCAACCAGCAGCGGGGAGTCCTACAATGAGCAGTTCTTC.

This clonotype was found a few times. This rearrangement joins TRBV21-1 to TRBJ2-3; TRBD2 reflects the table's D call only, with no check against the DNA. TRBV21-1 is reported as a pseudogene. The CDR3 has 18 residues. CDR3: CASSKAGLAGGSTDTQYF. DNA of the CDR3: TGTGCCAGCAGCAAAGCGGGACTAGCGGGAGGGAGTACAGATACGCAGTATTTT.

This clonotype has more than one count but fewer than ten. V is TRBV9 and J is TRBJ1-5, with a tentative D call TRBD1 (5 bases). V lost 2 bases to trimming and J lost 5 bases, with 11 bases between them. Germline V gene lookup returns CDR1 SGDLS and CDR2 YYNGEE. The CDR3 is 14 amino acids. The CDR3 protein is CASSVWGTDQPQHF. The CDR3 bases are TGTGCCAGCAGCGTTTGGGGGACTGATCAGCCCCAGCATTTT. Together with reference TRBV9 and TRBJ1-5, the CDR3 gives the full variable domain: DSGVTQTPKHLITATGQRVTLRCSPRSGDLSVYWYQQSLDQGLQFLIQYYNGEERAKGNILERFSAQQFPDLHSELNLSSLELGDSALYFCASSVWGTDQPQHFGDGTRLSIL.

This clonotype was detected only a few times. V gene TRBV12-3 or TRBV12-4 combines with J gene TRBJ2-2; tentative D call: TRBD2 (6 bases). The V and J ends lost 7 bases and 6 bases respectively, with 18 bases between them. The length of the CDR3 is 15 residues. Here the CDR3 DNA reads TGTGCCAGCAACCCCCGGGGGTCCTTGGCCGGGGAGCTGTTTTTT. Translated: CASNPRGSLAGELFF.

The chain uses TRBV5-1 and TRBJ2-1; D is undetermined. The CDR3 extends over 15 amino acids. Trimming took off 0 bases at V and 6 bases at J, with 13 bases between the two ends. The germline V gene encodes CDR1 SGHRS and CDR2 YFSETQ. Here the CDR3 reads CASSLEVGNVNEQFF. CDR3 bases: TGCGCCAGCAGCTTGGAGGTAGGGAACGTCAATGAGCAGTTCTTC.

The sample holds a few counts of this clonotype. The chain is built from TRBV6-2 or TRBV6-3 and TRBJ2-3, with D possibly TRBD2 on 6 matching bases. The CDR3 spans 15 residues. The germline gives CDR1 MNHEY, CDR2 SVGEGT. The V and J ends lost 2 bases and 3 bases respectively, with 12 bases between them. CDR3 DNA sequence: TGTGCCAGCAGTTACGATGGGAGGAGGACAGATACGCAGTATTTT. Translating gives CASSYDGRRTDTQYF.

This clonotype was seen at least ten times. The chain carries TRBV6-2 or TRBV6-3 and TRBJ1-1; 9 bases agree with TRBD1. Germline CDR1 and CDR2: MNHEY and SVGEGT. The CDR3 spans 13 residues. With 4 bases clipped from V and 5 bases from J, the junction kept 2 bases outside the gene matches. The CDR3 region has the DNA TGTGCCAGCAGTTGGACAGGGGTGACTGAAGCTTTCTTT. Translated: CASSWTGVTEAFF.

The chain recombines TRBV20-1 with TRBJ2-3; weak D call: TRBD2 (7 bases). The V gene lost 5 bases and the J gene lost 0 bases, with 15 bases spanning the gap. This CDR3 spans 15 amino acids. The germline CDR1 and CDR2 sequences are DFQATT and SNEGSKA (reference sequence). CDR3 region: CSAPRGGRSTDTQYF. In DNA, the CDR3 is TGCAGTGCTCCCAGGGGCGGGAGAAGCACAGATACGCAGTATTTT.

In this sample, this clonotype turned up a few times. This chain joins TRBV5-1 and TRBJ2-7; 9 bases align to TRBD2. The trim removed 0 bases at V and 2 bases at J, leaving 12 bases unmatched. Germline V gene sequence: CDR1 SGHRS, CDR2 YFSETQ. The CDR3 is 18 residues long. CDR3 amino acids: CASSLDLRGGPYTYEQYF. CDR3 bases: TGCGCCAGCAGCTTGGATCTGCGGGGGGGCCCATATACCTACGAGCAGTACTTC. The full variable domain, with the rest looked up from reference TRBV5-1 and TRBJ2-7, is KAGVTQTPRYLIKTRGQQVTLSCSPISGHRSVSWYQQTPGQGLQFLFEYFSETQRNKGNFPGRFSGRQFSNSRSEMNVSTLELGDSALYLCASSLDLRGGPYTYEQYFGPGTRLTVT.

The J gene is TRBJ1-4, the V gene TRBV18, with 9 bases lining up with TRBD1. V dropped 2 bases and J dropped 8; count of bases not matched to a gene: 9. Germline-derived CDR1 and CDR2 are KGHSH and LQKENI. The CDR3 is 16 residues long. The CDR3 is CASSPLIGTGKEKLFF. The CDR3 DNA reads as TGTGCCAGCTCACCATTAATTGGGACAGGGAAGGAAAAACTGTTTTTT.

The sample holds a few counts of this clonotype. Relative to the germline gene, one junction end is altered; a read error may explain this. V usage is TRBV14 and J usage is TRBJ2-7, with TRBD2 as a possible D gene (6 bases). This CDR3 has 12 residues. The germline gives CDR1 SGHDN, CDR2 FVKESK. CDR3 amino acids: CASSQVSSGLVF. CDR3 nucleotides: TGTGCCAGCAGCCAAGTATCAAGCGGGTTAGTCTTC.

The chain has TRBV7-6 and TRBJ2-3; D perhaps matches TRBD2 (5 bases). The CDR3 is made up of 15 amino acids. V gave up 3 bases and J gave up 2 bases, with 12 bases separating them. Germline CDR1 and CDR2: SGHVS and FNYEAQ. The CDR3 DNA reads as TGTGCCAGCAGCTTTGGGCTGACTACCACAGATACGCAGTATTTT. Its protein is CASSFGLTTTDTQYF.

J is TRBJ2-5 and V is TRBV12-5; D is uncertain. CDR1 is LGHNT, CDR2 FRNRAP, per germline. The CDR3 totals 14 residues. The germline V and J ends were trimmed by 4 bases and 7 bases, with 16 bases remaining between them. Here the CDR3 reads CASGSRTLSGTQYF. The CDR3 DNA reads TGTGCTAGTGGTTCCCGGACCCTATCTGGGACCCAGTACTTC.

V and J are TRBV20-1 and TRBJ1-5, with D maybe TRBD1 (5 bases). Germline-derived CDR1 and CDR2 are DFQATT and SNEGSKA (reference sequence). CDR3 size: 16 residues. V lost 4 bases and J lost 2, with 18 bases in between. This chain's CDR3 is CSANLPGGDGNQPQHF. DNA for the CDR3: TGCAGTGCTAACCTCCCAGGAGGGGATGGCAATCAGCCCCAGCATTTT.

V and J are TRBV9 and TRBJ1-2; 9 nucleotides align to TRBD1. The CDR3 has 17 amino acids. Looked up from germline, CDR1 is SGDLS and CDR2 is YYNGEE. Trimming cost V 2 bases and J 8 bases; bases outside gene matches: 16. CDR3 amino acids: CASSVDSTGGGQEGYTF. The CDR3 nucleotides are TGTGCCAGCAGCGTCGATTCTACAGGGGGCGGGCAGGAGGGCTACACCTTC. Full variable domain (outside the CDR3, taken from reference TRBV9 and TRBJ1-2): DSGVTQTPKHLITATGQRVTLRCSPRSGDLSVYWYQQSLDQGLQFLIQYYNGEERAKGNILERFSAQQFPDLHSELNLSSLELGDSALYFCASSVDSTGGGQEGYTFGSGTRLTVV.

This sequence joins TRBV5-6 and TRBJ2-4; perhaps TRBD1 as D (5 bases). The CDR3 is 15 amino acids. Trimming shortened V by 4 bases and J by 0 bases, and 11 bases separated the two germline ends. Germline V gives CDR1 SGHDT, CDR2 YYEEEE. The CDR3 bases are TGTGCCAGCAGCATTTTACAGGTAGCCAAAAACATTCAGTACTTC. Its translation: CASSILQVAKNIQYF.

The table lists this clonotype with a few counts. V gene TRBV6-2 or TRBV6-3 combines with J gene TRBJ2-3, with 7 bases lining up with TRBD2. With V trimmed by 7 bases and J by 1 base, 5 bases remained unmatched. The CDR3 runs 14 residues. Germline CDR1 MNHEY, CDR2 SVGEGT. The CDR3 loop is CASTDLAGTDTQYF. CDR3 coding DNA: TGTGCCAGCACCGACCTAGCGGGCACAGATACGCAGTATTTT.

This clonotype was seen only a few times. This chain connects TRBV3-1 to TRBJ1-2; 9 nucleotides match TRBD1. V shed 2 bases and J 1 base; nucleotides not matched to a gene: 2. This CDR3 has 15 residues. Germline V gene data show CDR1 as LGHDT and CDR2 as YNNKEL (reference sequence). The CDR3 nucleotides are TGTGCCAGCAGCCAAAGGGGACAGGGTAACTATGGCTACACCTTC. Its translation is CASSQRGQGNYGYTF.